A single sample gave rise to the 30 T cell receptor beta chains below, sequenced in a study of brain metastases from non-small cell lung cancer. Profiled with immunoSEQ multiplex PCR; TCRdb holds only in-frame clones, not every one. The top ten clones hold around 7.7% of a sample with about 16,000 clones, around 81% of them seen once. The sample taken for sequencing was primary lung tumor tissue. These receptors originate from a donor at least 40 years old with non-small cell lung cancer.

Only one count was recorded for this clone. The junction does not match germline at one end; this may be a read error. Other DNA sequences of this sample code for an identical CDR3. V usage is TRBV7-9 and J usage is TRBJ2-4; TRBD2 aligns across 7 bases. The germline CDR1 and CDR2 sequences are SEHNR and FQNEAQ (reference sequence). The CDR3 runs to 15 residues. The CDR3 DNA sequence: TGTGCCAGCAGCTTGGAGGGGACTAAGATTAGGGTTCAGTATTTC. As protein: CASSLEGTKIRVQYF.

The V call is TRBV5-1, the J call TRBJ1-1, with D uncertain. From germline, CDR1 is SGHRS and CDR2 YFSETQ. Trimming left V 1 base short and J 1 base short, with 20 bases between. This CDR3 region has 18 residues. CDR3 loop: CASSLRAATIQRNTEAFF. CDR3 sequence (DNA): TGCGCCAGCAGCTTGAGGGCGGCGACCATCCAAAGGAACACTGAAGCTTTCTTT.

The rearrangement joins TRBV7-3 to TRBJ2-1; 9 bases line up with TRBD2. CDR3 length equals 16 residues. After removal of 2 bases from V and 4 bases from J, the junction contained 6 bases not matched to a gene. In germline, CDR1 is SGHTA, CDR2 FQGTGA. CDR3 coding DNA: TGTGCCAGCAGCTTAGTGGGGACTAGCAATTACAATGAGCAGTTCTTC. This translates into CASSLVGTSNYNEQFF.

The chain carries TRBV28 and TRBJ1-1, with D tentatively TRBD1 (6 bases). V was cut by 6 bases and J by 1 base, with 12 bases left in between. This CDR3 spans 14 amino acids. CDR1 is MDHEN and CDR2 is SYDVKM in the germline V gene. CDR3 loop: CASRWGAANTEAFF. The DNA for the CDR3 is TGTGCCAGCAGGTGGGGGGCGGCGAACACTGAAGCTTTCTTT.

This chain connects TRBV30 to TRBJ1-1; D is unresolved. There are 15 residues in the CDR3. The V and J ends lost 7 bases and 5 bases respectively, with 23 bases between them. Germline V lookup: CDR1 GTSNPN, CDR2 SVGIG (reference sequence). CDR3 in amino acids: CASNSDPKKLTEAFF. The CDR3 DNA reads TGTGCCTCCAATTCGGACCCTAAGAAGCTAACTGAAGCTTTCTTT.

The genes are TRBV2 and TRBJ1-1, with D unclear. CDR1 is SNHLY, CDR2 FYNNEI, per germline. The CDR3 has 13 amino acids. With 2 bases removed from V and 1 base from J, the gap between germline ends came to 5 bases. The CDR3 here is CASSEWENTEAFF. The CDR3 coding sequence is TGTGCCAGCAGTGAATGGGAGAACACTGAAGCTTTCTTT.

The J gene is TRBJ1-6, the V gene TRBV19; D remains ambiguous. V was shortened by 5 bases and J by 7 bases, with 12 bases between the two germline ends. In germline, CDR1 is LNHDA, CDR2 SQIVND (reference sequence). This CDR3 is 14 amino acids long. CDR3 sequence: CASSFSPPNSPLHF. In DNA, the CDR3 is TGTGCCAGTAGTTTCTCTCCCCCAAATTCACCCCTCCACTTT.

The CDR3 nucleotides are TGTGCCAGCAGCTTAGGTCGGCAGCCCCAGCATTTT. Translated, it gives CASSLGRQPQHF. The V gene is TRBV5-6, the J gene TRBJ1-5; D gene uncertain. This CDR3 has 12 residues. Trimming removed 2 bases from V and 7 bases from J, with 7 bases in between. The germline gives CDR1 SGHDT, CDR2 YYEEEE.

The gene calls are TRBV5-1 and TRBJ2-1; D remains unclear. The CDR3 totals 14 residues. Trimming removed 0 bases from V and 6 bases from J, with 10 bases in between. From germline, CDR1 is SGHRS and CDR2 YFSETQ. CDR3 coding DNA: TGCGCCAGCAGCTTGGCAGTGTCAGTCAATGAGCAGTTCTTC. It yields the protein CASSLAVSVNEQFF.

Remarks on this clone: This same CDR3 is encoded by further DNA sequences in the sample. The J gene is TRBJ1-1, the V gene TRBV10-3; TRBD1 aligns across 11 bases. Germline CDR1 is ENHRY and CDR2 is SYGVKD. V shed 3 bases, J shed 5 bases, and the junction held 5 bases outside the gene matches. The CDR3 sequence is 15 residues long. CDR3 in DNA: TGTGCCATCAGTGACCTGGGACAGGGGGGGACTGAAGCTTTCTTT. Translated, it gives CAISDLGQGGTEAFF.

J is TRBJ2-5 and V is TRBV6-6; D gene uncertain. The ends were cut back, 6 bases at V and 2 bases at J, with 13 bases in the middle. In germline, CDR1 is MNHNY, CDR2 SVGAGI (reference sequence). The CDR3 loop spans 14 amino acids. The CDR3: CASRSHTEQETQYF. The CDR3 bases are TGTGCCAGCAGATCACACACAGAGCAAGAGACCCAGTACTTC.

The chain employs TRBV2 and TRBJ1-4; D is unclear. The CDR3 length is 13 residues. V lost 5 bases, J lost 8 bases, and 12 bases lay in between. The V gene's germline CDR1 is SNHLY and CDR2 FYNNEI. CDR3 sequence reads: CASSNRREEKLFF. As DNA, the CDR3 is TGTGCCAGCAGTAACCGCCGGGAGGAAAAACTGTTTTTT.

The chain has TRBV6-5 and TRBJ1-5, with D possibly being TRBD1 (5 bases). Germline loops: CDR1 MNHEY, CDR2 SVGAGI. Trimming left V 6 bases short and J 3 bases short, with 12 bases between. The CDR3 consists of 14 residues. The CDR3 reads CASRTRGHNQPQHF. The DNA of the CDR3 is TGTGCCAGCAGAACACGGGGCCACAATCAGCCCCAGCATTTT.

The chain combines TRBV7-9 with TRBJ1-1; D is ambiguous. This CDR3 has 13 amino acids. The V and J ends lost 5 bases and 11 bases respectively, with 18 bases between them. CDR1 and CDR2 from the germline V gene are SEHNR and FQNEAQ (reference sequence). The CDR3 bases are TGTGCCAGCAGCCTGACAAGAGACCTTTCCGCTTTCTTT. Its translation is CASSLTRDLSAFF.

This clone was observed once. The chain links TRBV19 to TRBJ1-2, with 7 bases lining up with TRBD1. Losses at the gene ends were 3 bases for V and 3 bases for J; bases not matched to a gene: 4. Germline V CDR1 and CDR2: LNHDA, SQIVND (reference sequence). The CDR3 covers 14 residues. The CDR3 DNA reads TGTGCCAGTAGTATCTTCGGACAGGACTATGGCTACACCTTC. It codes for CASSIFGQDYGYTF.

The chain carries TRBV19 and TRBJ1-1; D is unclear. In germline, CDR1 is LNHDA, CDR2 SQIVND (reference sequence). This CDR3 region has 12 residues. V lost 6 bases and J lost 8, with 13 bases in between. CDR3 loop: CASSPMVGEAFF. In DNA form, the CDR3 reads TGTGCCAGTAGCCCAATGGTCGGAGAAGCTTTCTTT.

The chain recombines TRBV6-5 with TRBJ2-5; D unresolved. Trimming left V 7 bases short and J 5 bases short, with 14 bases between. CDR1 and CDR2 from the germline V gene are MNHEY and SVGAGI. This CDR3 has 13 residues. CDR3 protein: CASTGPARETQYF. The DNA of the CDR3 is TGTGCCAGCACCGGACCGGCGAGGGAGACCCAGTACTTC.

This clone has just a few counts. V usage is TRBV5-6 and J usage is TRBJ2-3; D remains unclear. The CDR3 spans 16 residues. V dropped 5 bases and J dropped 2 bases, with 18 bases sitting between them. In germline, CDR1 is SGHDT, CDR2 YYEEEE. CDR3 residues: CASSSVSAGFTDTQYF. CDR3 DNA: TGTGCCAGCAGTTCTGTGTCCGCAGGCTTCACAGATACGCAGTATTTT. Full variable domain (remainder filled in from reference TRBV5-6 and TRBJ2-3): DAGVTQSPTHLIKTRGQQVTLRCSPKSGHDTVSWYQQALGQGPQFIFQYYEEEERQRGNFPDRFSGHQFPNYSSELNVNALLLGDSALYLCASSSVSAGFTDTQYFGPGTRLTVL.

The chain combines TRBV2 with TRBJ2-1, with D possibly TRBD2 on 6 matching bases. Per the germline V gene, CDR1 is SNHLY and CDR2 is FYNNEI. V gave up 2 bases and J gave up 14 bases, with 13 bases separating them. CDR3 length equals 12 residues. CDR3 amino acids: CASSEFEGRKFF. The CDR3 coding sequence is TGTGCCAGCAGTGAATTCGAGGGGAGGAAGTTCTTC.

A note on this clone: The junction departs from germline at one end; a sequencing error may be responsible. The chain links TRBV24-1 to TRBJ2-5; 7 positions agree with TRBD2. The CDR3 loop spans 14 amino acids. Germline CDR1 KGHDR, CDR2 SFDVKD. The CDR3: CATSTPGSGKTQYF. CDR3 DNA sequence: TGTGCTACCAGCACTCCGGGAAGCGGGAAGACCCAGTACTTC.

CDR3 amino acids: CASSEAGGDYLERANTF. The DNA for the CDR3 is TGTGCCAGCAGTGAAGCAGGGGGTGACTATCTAGAGAGGGCAAACACCTTC. The chain has TRBV6-1 and TRBJ1-2, with D perhaps TRBD1 (6 bases). V shed 0 bases and J shed 12 bases, with 26 bases lying between them. There are 17 residues in the CDR3. CDR1 and CDR2 (germline): MNHNS, SASEGT.

The V call is TRBV4-1, the J call TRBJ2-7, with D unresolved. The CDR3 consists of 14 residues. CDR1 and CDR2 (germline): MGHRA, YSYEKL. V was clipped by 0 bases and J by 3 bases, with 9 bases between them. The CDR3 region is CASSQDRTYYEQYV. The CDR3, as DNA: TGCGCCAGCAGCCAAGATAGGACCTACTACGAGCAGTACGTC.

J is TRBJ1-1 and V is TRBV30; TRBD1 matches 7 bases. The junction had 8 bases not matched to a gene; V was cut back by 3 bases and J by 1 base. The germline gives CDR1 GTSNPN, CDR2 SVGIG (reference sequence). The CDR3 runs to 15 residues. CDR3 in amino acids: CAWREWDRRNTEAFF. The CDR3 DNA follows: TGTGCCTGGAGAGAGTGGGACAGACGGAACACTGAAGCTTTCTTT.

The V call is TRBV24-1, the J call TRBJ1-1, with unresolved D. The CDR3 loop spans 14 amino acids. Trimming removed 3 bases at V and 6 bases at J, with 13 bases between. Per germline, CDR1 KGHDR and CDR2 SFDVKD. CDR3 sequence (DNA): TGTGCCACCAGTGATACGCGTGGGAATGCTGAAGCTTTCTTT. Translation: CATSDTRGNAEAFF.

The chain recombines TRBV12-3 or TRBV12-4 with TRBJ2-3; 8 nucleotides match TRBD2. The CDR3 totals 12 residues. The V gene end was trimmed by 10 bases and the J gene end by 8 bases; junction bases not matched to a gene: 8. The DNA for the CDR3 is TGTGCCACAAGGTTAAGCGGGGGTACGCAGTATTTT. This translates into CATRLSGGTQYF.

The chain joins TRBV5-5 to TRBJ2-5; unclear D gene. In germline, CDR1 is SGHKS, CDR2 YYEKEE (reference sequence). CDR3 length equals 14 residues. Trimming pared 3 bases from V and 5 bases from J, leaving 14 bases between. CDR3 residues: CASSSRSERETQYF. The CDR3, as DNA: TGTGCCAGCAGCTCCCGGTCCGAGAGGGAGACCCAGTACTTC.

This clone was seen once. This chain joins TRBV5-1 and TRBJ1-4, with no clear D. The length of the CDR3 is 13 residues. The V end lost 4 bases, the J end lost 0 bases, and 4 bases lay between the germline ends. Germline-derived CDR1 and CDR2 are SGHRS and YFSETQ. The CDR3 DNA sequence: TGCGCCAGCAGCACTACAACTAATGAAAAACTGTTTTTT. Translated, it gives CASSTTTNEKLFF. Full variable domain (rest looked up from reference TRBV5-1 and TRBJ1-4): KAGVTQTPRYLIKTRGQQVTLSCSPISGHRSVSWYQQTPGQGLQFLFEYFSETQRNKGNFPGRFSGRQFSNSRSEMNVSTLELGDSALYLCASSTTTNEKLFFGSGTQLSVL.

In regard to this clone: Other DNA sequences within the sample encode an identical CDR3. This chain uses TRBV6-5 with TRBJ2-7, with D perhaps TRBD1 (5 bases). Germline V CDR1 and CDR2: MNHEY, SVGAGI. This CDR3 has 15 residues. V was cut by 1 base and J by 2 bases, with 12 bases left in between. In nucleotides, the CDR3 is TGTGCCAGCAGTTACTACTCCGACAGCACCTACGAGCAGTACTTC. Its translation: CASSYYSDSTYEQYF.

The chain uses TRBV11-2 and TRBJ2-2; TRBD2 matches at 12 bases. CDR1 and CDR2 from the germline V gene are SGHAT and FQNNGV. After removal of 5 bases from V and 6 bases from J, the junction contained 16 bases not matched to a gene. There are 19 residues in the CDR3. The CDR3 is CASSPGRASGGAVAGELFF. The CDR3 region has the DNA TGTGCCAGCAGCCCCGGCAGGGCTAGCGGGGGGGCAGTAGCCGGGGAGCTGTTTTTT.

V usage is TRBV5-6 and J usage is TRBJ1-6; TRBD1 agrees at 7 bases. Trimming cost V 2 bases and J 5 bases; bases outside gene matches: 7. Germline V lookup: CDR1 SGHDT, CDR2 YYEEEE. This CDR3 is 16 amino acids long. The CDR3 DNA sequence: TGTGCCAGCAGCTTCGATCCCGGGACAGATAATTCACCCCTCCACTTT. This encodes CASSFDPGTDNSPLHF.